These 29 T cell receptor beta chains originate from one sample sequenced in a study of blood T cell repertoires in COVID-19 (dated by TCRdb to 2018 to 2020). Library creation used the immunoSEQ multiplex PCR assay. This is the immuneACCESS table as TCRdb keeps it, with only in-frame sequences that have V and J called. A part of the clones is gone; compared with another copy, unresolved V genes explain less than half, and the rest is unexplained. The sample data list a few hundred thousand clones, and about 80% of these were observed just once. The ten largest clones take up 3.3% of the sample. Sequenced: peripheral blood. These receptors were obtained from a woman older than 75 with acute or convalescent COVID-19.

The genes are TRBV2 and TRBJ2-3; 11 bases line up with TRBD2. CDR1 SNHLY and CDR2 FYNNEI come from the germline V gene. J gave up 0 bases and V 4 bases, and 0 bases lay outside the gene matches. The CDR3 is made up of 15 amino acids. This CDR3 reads CASSGTSGSTDTQYF. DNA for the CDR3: TGTGCCAGCAGTGGGACTAGCGGGAGCACAGATACGCAGTATTTT. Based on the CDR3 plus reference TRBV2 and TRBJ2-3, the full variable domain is EPEVTQTPSHQVTQMGQEVILRCVPISNHLYFYWYRQILGQKVEFLVSFYNNEISEKSEIFDDQFSVERPDGSNFTLKIRSTKLEDSAMYFCASSGTSGSTDTQYFGPGTRLTVL.

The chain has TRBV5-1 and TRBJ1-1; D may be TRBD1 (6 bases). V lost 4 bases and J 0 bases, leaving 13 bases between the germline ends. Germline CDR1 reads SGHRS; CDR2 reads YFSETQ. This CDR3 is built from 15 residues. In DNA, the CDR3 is TGCGCCAGCAGCCCGCATGAGGGGGTGAACACTGAAGCTTTCTTT. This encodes CASSPHEGVNTEAFF.

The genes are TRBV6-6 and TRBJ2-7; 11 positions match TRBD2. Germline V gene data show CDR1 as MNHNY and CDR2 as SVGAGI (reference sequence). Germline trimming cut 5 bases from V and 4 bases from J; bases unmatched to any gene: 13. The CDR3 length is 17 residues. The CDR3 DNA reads TGTGCCAGCAGTCGGACCACTAGCGGGAGATCCCGATACGAGCAGTACTTC. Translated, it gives CASSRTTSGRSRYEQYF.

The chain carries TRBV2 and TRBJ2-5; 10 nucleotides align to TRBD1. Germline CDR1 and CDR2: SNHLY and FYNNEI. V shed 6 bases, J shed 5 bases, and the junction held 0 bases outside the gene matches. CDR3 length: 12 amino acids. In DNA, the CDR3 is TGTGCCAGCAGGGGACAGGGGGAGACCCAGTACTTC. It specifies CASRGQGETQYF. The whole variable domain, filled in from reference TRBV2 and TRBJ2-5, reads EPEVTQTPSHQVTQMGQEVILRCVPISNHLYFYWYRQILGQKVEFLVSFYNNEISEKSEIFDDQFSVERPDGSNFTLKIRSTKLEDSAMYFCASRGQGETQYFGPGTRLLVL.

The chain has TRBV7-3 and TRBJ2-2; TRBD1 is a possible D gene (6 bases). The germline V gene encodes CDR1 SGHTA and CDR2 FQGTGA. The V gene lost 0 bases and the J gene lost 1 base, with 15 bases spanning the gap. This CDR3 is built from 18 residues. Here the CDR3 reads CASSLTPMGAGNTGELFF. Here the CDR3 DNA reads TGTGCCAGCAGCTTAACCCCCATGGGGGCGGGGAACACCGGGGAGCTGTTTTTT. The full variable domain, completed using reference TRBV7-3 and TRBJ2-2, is GAGVSQTPSNKVTEKGKYVELRCDPISGHTALYWYRQSLGQGPEFLIYFQGTGAADDSGLPNDRFFAVRPEGSVSTLKIQRTERGDSAVYLCASSLTPMGAGNTGELFFGEGSRLTVL.

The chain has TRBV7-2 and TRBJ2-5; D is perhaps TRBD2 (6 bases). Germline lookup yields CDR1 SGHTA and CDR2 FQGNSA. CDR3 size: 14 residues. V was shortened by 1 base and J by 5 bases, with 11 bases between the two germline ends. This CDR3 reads CASSLGGVRETQYF. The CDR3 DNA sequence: TGTGCCAGCAGCTTAGGGGGGGTAAGGGAGACCCAGTACTTC. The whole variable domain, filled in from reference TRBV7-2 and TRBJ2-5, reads GAGVSQSPSNKVTEKGKDVELRCDPISGHTALYWYRQSLGQGLEFLIYFQGNSAPDKSGLPSDRFSAERTGGSVSTLTIQRTQQEDSAVYLCASSLGGVRETQYFGPGTRLLVL.

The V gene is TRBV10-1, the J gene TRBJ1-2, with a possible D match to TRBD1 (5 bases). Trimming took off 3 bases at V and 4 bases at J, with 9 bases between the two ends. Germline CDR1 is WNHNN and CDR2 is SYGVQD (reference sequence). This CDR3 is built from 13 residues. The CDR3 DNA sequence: TGCGCCAGCAGTGATTGGCAGGGCTATGGCTACACCTTC. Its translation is CASSDWQGYGYTF.

This CDR3 is CATSSGGLAGGGYNEQFF. The DNA of the CDR3 is TGTGCCACCAGCAGTGGGGGCCTAGCGGGGGGTGGATACAATGAGCAGTTCTTC. This chain joins TRBV15 and TRBJ2-1; 11 bases map to TRBD2. The germline CDR1 and CDR2 sequences are LNHNV and YYDKDF (reference sequence). CDR3 length equals 18 residues. The J segment lost 4 bases and the V segment lost 3 bases, leaving 11 bases of the junction unmatched.

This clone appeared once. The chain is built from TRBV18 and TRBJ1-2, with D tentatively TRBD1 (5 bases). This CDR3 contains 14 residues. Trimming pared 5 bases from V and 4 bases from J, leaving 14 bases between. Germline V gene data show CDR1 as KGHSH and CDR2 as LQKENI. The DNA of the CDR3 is TGTGCCAGCTCAACGGACAAAAAAATCTATGGCTACACCTTC. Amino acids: CASSTDKKIYGYTF.

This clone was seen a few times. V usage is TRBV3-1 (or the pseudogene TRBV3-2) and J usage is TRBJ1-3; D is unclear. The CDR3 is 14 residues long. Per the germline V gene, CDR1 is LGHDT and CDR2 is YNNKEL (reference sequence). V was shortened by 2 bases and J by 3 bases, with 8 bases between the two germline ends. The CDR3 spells CASSQLAGGNTIYF. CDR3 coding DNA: TGTGCCAGCAGCCAACTCGCCGGTGGAAACACCATATATTTT.

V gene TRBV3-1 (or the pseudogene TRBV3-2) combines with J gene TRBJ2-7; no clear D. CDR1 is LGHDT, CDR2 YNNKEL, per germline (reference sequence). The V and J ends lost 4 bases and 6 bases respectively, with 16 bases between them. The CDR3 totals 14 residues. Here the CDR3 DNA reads TGTGCCAGCAGCCTACGAGACACCGCTATCGAGCAGTACTTC. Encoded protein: CASSLRDTAIEQYF.

CDR3 residues: CASSRQDRGDTEAFF. CDR3 coding DNA: TGTGCCAGCAGCCGCCAGGACAGGGGGGACACTGAAGCTTTCTTT. V and J are TRBV3-1 (or the pseudogene TRBV3-2) and TRBJ1-1; 10 bases map to TRBD1. Germline CDR1 is LGHDT and CDR2 is YNNKEL (reference sequence). The V gene end was trimmed by 4 bases and the J gene end by 3 bases; junction bases not matched to a gene: 5. The CDR3 has 15 residues.

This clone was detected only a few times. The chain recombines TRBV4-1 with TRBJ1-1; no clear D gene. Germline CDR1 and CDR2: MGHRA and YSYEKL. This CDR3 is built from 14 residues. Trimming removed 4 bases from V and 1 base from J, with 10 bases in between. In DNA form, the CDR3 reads TGCGCCAGCAGCCCCGGTCGGGAGAACACTGAAGCTTTCTTT. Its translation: CASSPGRENTEAFF.

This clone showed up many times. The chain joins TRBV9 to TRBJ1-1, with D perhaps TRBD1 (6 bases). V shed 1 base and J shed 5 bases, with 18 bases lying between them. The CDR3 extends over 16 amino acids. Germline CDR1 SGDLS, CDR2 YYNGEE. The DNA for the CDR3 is TGTGCCAGCAGCGTATCTTTCCCTCCAGGGGTAACTGAAGCTTTCTTT. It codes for CASSVSFPPGVTEAFF.

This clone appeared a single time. The CDR3, as DNA: TGTGCCAGCAGTTACTCTGGGACAAATAGAGCCTACGAGCAGTACTTC. Encoded protein: CASSYSGTNRAYEQYF. This rearrangement joins TRBV6-2 or TRBV6-3 to TRBJ2-7, with D possibly matching TRBD1 (6 bases). Trimming left V 0 bases short and J 2 bases short, with 14 bases between. Germline loops: CDR1 MNHEY, CDR2 SVGEGT. The CDR3 length is 16 residues.

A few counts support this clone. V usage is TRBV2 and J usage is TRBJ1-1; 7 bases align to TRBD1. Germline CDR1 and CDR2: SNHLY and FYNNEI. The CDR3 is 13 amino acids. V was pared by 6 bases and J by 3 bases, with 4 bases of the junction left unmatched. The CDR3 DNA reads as TGTGCCAGCAGAGACAGGGTTGACACTGAAGCTTTCTTT. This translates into CASRDRVDTEAFF.

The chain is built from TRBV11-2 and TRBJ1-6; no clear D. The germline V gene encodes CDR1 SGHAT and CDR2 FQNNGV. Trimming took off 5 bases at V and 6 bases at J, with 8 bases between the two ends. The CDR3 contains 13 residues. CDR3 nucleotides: TGTGCCAGCAGCCAACAGCTTAATTCACCCCTCCACTTT. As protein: CASSQQLNSPLHF.

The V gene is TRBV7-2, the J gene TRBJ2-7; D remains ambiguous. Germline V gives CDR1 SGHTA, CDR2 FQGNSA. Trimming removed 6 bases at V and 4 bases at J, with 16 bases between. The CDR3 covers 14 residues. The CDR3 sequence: CASSPQPGGYEQYF. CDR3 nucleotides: TGTGCCAGCAGTCCCCAGCCGGGTGGATACGAGCAGTACTTC.

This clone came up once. CDR3 nucleotide sequence: TGCGCCAGCAGTGAGAGGCTAGTCATCCGTGGGACCCAGTACTTC. Its translation is CASSERLVIRGTQYF. The chain uses TRBV10-2 and TRBJ2-5; D call uncertain. Germline V gives CDR1 WSHSY, CDR2 SAAADI. V was pared by 2 bases and J by 7 bases, with 17 bases between. The CDR3 is 15 amino acids.

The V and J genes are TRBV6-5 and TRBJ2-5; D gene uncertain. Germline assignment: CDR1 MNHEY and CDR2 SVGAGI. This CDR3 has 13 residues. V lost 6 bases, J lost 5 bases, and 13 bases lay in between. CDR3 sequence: CASRKTLDETQYF. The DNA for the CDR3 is TGTGCCAGCAGGAAGACACTTGACGAGACCCAGTACTTC.

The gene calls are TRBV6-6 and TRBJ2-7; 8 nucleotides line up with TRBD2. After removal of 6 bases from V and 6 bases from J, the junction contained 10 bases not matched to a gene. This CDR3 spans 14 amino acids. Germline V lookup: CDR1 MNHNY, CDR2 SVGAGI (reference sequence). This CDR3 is CASSSRGGQGEQYF. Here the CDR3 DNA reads TGTGCCAGCAGCTCACGGGGGGGGCAGGGCGAGCAGTACTTC.

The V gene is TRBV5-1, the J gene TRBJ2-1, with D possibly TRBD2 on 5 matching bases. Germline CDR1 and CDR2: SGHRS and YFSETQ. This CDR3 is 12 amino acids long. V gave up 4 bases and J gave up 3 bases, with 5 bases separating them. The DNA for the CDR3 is TGCGCCAGCAGCCGGGACTACAATGAGCAGTTCTTC. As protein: CASSRDYNEQFF.

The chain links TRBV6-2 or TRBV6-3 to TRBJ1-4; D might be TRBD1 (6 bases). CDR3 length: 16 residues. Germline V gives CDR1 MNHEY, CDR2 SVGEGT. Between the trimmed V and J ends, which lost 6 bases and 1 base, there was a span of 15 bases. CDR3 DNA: TGTGCCAGCAGCCTCGGACAGACCTTAACTAATGAAAAACTGTTTTTT. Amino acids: CASSLGQTLTNEKLFF.

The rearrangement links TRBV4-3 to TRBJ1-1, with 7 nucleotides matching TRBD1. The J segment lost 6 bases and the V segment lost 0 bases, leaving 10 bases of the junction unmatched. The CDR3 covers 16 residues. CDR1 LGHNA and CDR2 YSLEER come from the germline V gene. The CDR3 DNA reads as TGCGCCAGCAGCCAAGATTTAACTGACAGGGTGGCTGAAGCTTTCTTT. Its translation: CASSQDLTDRVAEAFF.

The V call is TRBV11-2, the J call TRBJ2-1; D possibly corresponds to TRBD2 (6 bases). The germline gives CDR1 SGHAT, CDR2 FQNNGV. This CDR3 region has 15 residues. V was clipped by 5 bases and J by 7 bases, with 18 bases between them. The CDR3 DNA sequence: TGTGCCAGCAGCCACCCTGAACGGGGGAGGAATGAGCAGTTCTTC. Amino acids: CASSHPERGRNEQFF. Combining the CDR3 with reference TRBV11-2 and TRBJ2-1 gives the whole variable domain EAGVAQSPRYKIIEKRQSVAFWCNPISGHATLYWYQQILGQGPKLLIQFQNNGVVDDSQLPKDRFSAERLKGVDSTLKIQPAKLEDSAVYLCASSHPERGRNEQFFGPGTRLTVL.

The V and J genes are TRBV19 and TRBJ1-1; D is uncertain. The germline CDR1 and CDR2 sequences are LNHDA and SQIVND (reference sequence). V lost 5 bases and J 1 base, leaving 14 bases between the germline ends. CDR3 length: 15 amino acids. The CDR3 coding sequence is TGTGCCAGTAGTGAGGGCAGCCTAGGGAACACTGAAGCTTTCTTT. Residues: CASSEGSLGNTEAFF.

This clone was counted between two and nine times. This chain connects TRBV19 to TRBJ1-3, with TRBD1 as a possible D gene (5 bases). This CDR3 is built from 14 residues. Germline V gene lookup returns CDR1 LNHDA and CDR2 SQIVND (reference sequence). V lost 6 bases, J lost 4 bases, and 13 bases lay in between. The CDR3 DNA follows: TGTGCCAGTAGCTGGGGGGGGGAAGGAAACACCATATATTTT. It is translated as CASSWGGEGNTIYF.

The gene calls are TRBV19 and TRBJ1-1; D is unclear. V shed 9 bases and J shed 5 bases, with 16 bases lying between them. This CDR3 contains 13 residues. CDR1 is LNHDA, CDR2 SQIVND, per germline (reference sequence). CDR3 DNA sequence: TGTGCCAGCGGCCCTCCGCGGGTGACTGAAGCTTTCTTT. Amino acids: CASGPPRVTEAFF.

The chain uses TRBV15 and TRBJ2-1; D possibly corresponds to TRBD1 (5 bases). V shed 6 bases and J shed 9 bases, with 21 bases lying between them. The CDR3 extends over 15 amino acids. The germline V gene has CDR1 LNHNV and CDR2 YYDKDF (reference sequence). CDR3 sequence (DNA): TGTGCCACCAGGAGACAGAATTTGGCGGCCGGTGAGCAGTTCTTC. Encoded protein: CATRRQNLAAGEQFF.